The rows below give T cell receptor beta chains drawn from one sample of a study of blood T cells in healthy people across ages. TCRdb reprocessed the 5' RACE reads with MiXCR, giving one entry per CDR3 protein. The sample has about 1.4 million distinct CDR3 sequences; approximately 59% are singletons. Sequencing used blood. The source is a man younger than 35 in good health. CDR3s include the opening cysteine and the closing phenylalanine or tryptophan. A D gene is named only where the DNA matches it firmly. The size entry is marked missing in some rows and otherwise reads once, few, many or a size class.

v_gene: TRBV27
abundance: .
j_gene: TRBJ2-2
d_gene: .
CDR3aa: CASSLRAASNTGELFF
CDR3nt: TGTGCCAGCAGTTTAAGGGCGGCTTCGAACACCGGGGAGCTGTTTTTT

v_gene: TRBV20-1
abundance: .
j_gene: TRBJ2-1
d_gene: TRBD1
CDR3aa: CSARPSGQGLGEQFF
CDR3nt: TGCAGTGCTAGGCCTTCAGGACAGGGTTTAGGTGAGCAGTTCTTC

v_gene: TRBV3-1
abundance: .
j_gene: TRBJ2-7
d_gene: .
CDR3aa: CASSQTKSGGVRDEQYF
CDR3nt: TGTGCCAGCAGCCAGACCAAAAGCGGCGGGGTGCGGGACGAGCAGTACTTC

v_gene: TRBV27
abundance: few
j_gene: TRBJ2-1
d_gene: .
CDR3aa: CATRTYNEQFF
CDR3nt: TGTGCCACCCGTACCTACAATGAGCAGTTCTTC

v_gene: TRBV5-1
abundance: .
j_gene: TRBJ1-1
d_gene: .
CDR3aa: CASSEHHEAFF
CDR3nt: TGCGCCAGCAGCGAGCATCATGAAGCTTTCTTT

v_gene: TRBV7-2
abundance: once
j_gene: TRBJ1-1
d_gene: TRBD1
CDR3aa: CASSKNPDRIGQTEAFF
CDR3nt: TGTGCCAGCAGCAAAAACCCGGACAGGATCGGACAAACTGAAGCTTTCTTT

v_gene: TRBV7-2
abundance: once
j_gene: TRBJ2-7
d_gene: TRBD2
CDR3aa: CASSFIAGGPYYEQYF
CDR3nt: TGTGCCAGCAGCTTCATAGCGGGAGGGCCCTACTACGAGCAGTACTTC

v_gene: TRBV5-1
abundance: .
j_gene: TRBJ2-3
d_gene: .
CDR3aa: CAGRRARTDTQYF
CDR3nt: TGCGCCGGCCGGCGGGCTAGGACAGATACGCAGTATTTT

v_gene: TRBV29-1
abundance: few
j_gene: TRBJ2-4
d_gene: .
CDR3aa: CSVELAAALVAKNIQYF
CDR3nt: TGCAGCGTTGAACTAGCAGCGGCCCTAGTAGCCAAAAACATTCAGTACTTC

v_gene: TRBV10-3
abundance: .
j_gene: TRBJ1-4
d_gene: .
CDR3aa: CAIIYRRNEKLFF
CDR3nt: TGTGCCATCATTTACAGGAGAAATGAAAAACTGTTTTTT

v_gene: TRBV7-7
abundance: .
j_gene: TRBJ2-1
d_gene: .
CDR3aa: CASSKGRNRNNEQFF
CDR3nt: TGTGCTAGCAGCAAGGGACGCAACAGAAACAATGAGCAGTTCTTC